This is a list of T cell receptor beta chains from one sample in a study of T cell responses to AZD1222 COVID-19 vaccine. Generated by immunoSEQ multiplex PCR, the TCRdb table keeps only in-frame clones and is missing some. Found here are 80,000 to 100,000 clones, over 75% of them singletons; the top ten hold under 6.5%. Source: peripheral blood, taken on day 0 of AZD1222 vaccination. These receptors all stem from an adult in good health. Each CDR3 is given with its conserved first and last residue. Size values are once, few and many counts, or a class for expanded clones, and some rows have none.

clone_size	v_call	cdr3_aa
NA	TRBV5-8	CASSAVGRGPYEQYF
once	TRBV6-5	CASSYQGGTEAFF
NA	TRBV10-3	CAIRTSGGGGEQFF
NA	TRBV29-1	CSVRVLSYNEQFF
NA	TRBV27	CASSSGDSNEKLFF
NA	TRBV2	CASYGRQRRARTGYGYTF
once	TRBV9	CASSGGMGQPQHF
once	TRBV18	CASSREGGTGANVLTF
NA	TRBV14	CASSQVGQPQHF
NA	TRBV7-6	CASSAGLGDEVGDEQYF
NA	TRBV29-1	CSATSRGFSTEAFF
NA	TRBV27	CASSGVGPWNEQFF
NA	TRBV10-3	CAITGQGEDGYTF
NA	TRBV7-3	CASSLGLNTDTQYF
NA	TRBV10-3	CAIKHSGLAREGGDEQFF
once	TRBV18	CASSPPGNEEKLFF
NA	TRBV5-1	CASSYYLDTGELFF
NA	TRBV9	CASSFAGGGPPYNEQFF
NA	TRBV9	CASSVADGSGNTIYF
NA	TRBV10-3	CAIMAGGDQPQHF
NA	TRBV27	CASSFHPTYNEQFF
NA	TRBV27	CASSETISSYNEQFF
once	TRBV10-2	CASSSSYEQYF
NA	TRBV18	CASSPLKSGTYNSPLHF
NA	TRBV6-5	CASSIDRGSNQPQHF
NA	TRBV10-3	CAISESGAARGHTEAFF
NA	TRBV18	CASSPLGYGGVFYEQYF
few	TRBV28	CASSLASTEEAFF
NA	TRBV7-2	CASSYRGDQPQHF
NA	TRBV5-4	CASSTLAGNNEQFF
NA	TRBV28	CASSLGLEISYEQYF
NA	TRBV28	CASSLGGPRAGNTIYF
NA	TRBV16	CASSQSGRQGGGEQYF
NA	TRBV4-3	CASSRTITSGRPETQYF
NA	TRBV21-1	CASLLRLEPNYGYTF
few	TRBV7-6	CASSPRGDKNTEAFF
NA	TRBV27	CASSLKGSVTEAFF
NA	TRBV27	CASRSGQHLHF
NA	TRBV15	CATSSPIAGGASFF
NA	TRBV28	CASSRDRNGYTF
few	TRBV7-2	CASSPGTANTEAFF
NA	TRBV3-1/TRBV3-2	CASSQDRWGEQFF
NA	TRBV4-1	CASSQLDILSYNEQFF
NA	TRBV28	CASSSGVFEKLFF